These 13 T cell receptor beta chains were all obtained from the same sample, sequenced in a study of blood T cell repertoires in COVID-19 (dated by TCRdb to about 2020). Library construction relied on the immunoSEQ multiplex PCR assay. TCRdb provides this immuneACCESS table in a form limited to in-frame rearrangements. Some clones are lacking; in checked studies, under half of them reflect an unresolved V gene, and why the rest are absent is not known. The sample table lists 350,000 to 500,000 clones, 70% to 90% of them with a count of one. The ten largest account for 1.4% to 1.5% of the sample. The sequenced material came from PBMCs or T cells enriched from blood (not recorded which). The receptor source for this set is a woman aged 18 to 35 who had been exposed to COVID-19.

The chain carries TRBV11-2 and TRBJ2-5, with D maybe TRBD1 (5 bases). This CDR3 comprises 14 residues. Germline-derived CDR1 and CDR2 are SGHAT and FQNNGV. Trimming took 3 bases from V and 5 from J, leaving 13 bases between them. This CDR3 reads CASSFPQGAETQYF. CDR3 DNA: TGTGCCAGCAGCTTTCCACAAGGGGCGGAGACCCAGTACTTC.

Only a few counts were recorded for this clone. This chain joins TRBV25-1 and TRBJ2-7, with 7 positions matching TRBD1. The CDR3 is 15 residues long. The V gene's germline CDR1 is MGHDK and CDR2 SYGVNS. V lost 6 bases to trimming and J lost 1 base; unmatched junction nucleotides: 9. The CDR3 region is CASSETGAGSYEQYF. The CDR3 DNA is TGTGCCAGCAGCGAAACAGGGGCCGGTTCCTACGAGCAGTACTTC.

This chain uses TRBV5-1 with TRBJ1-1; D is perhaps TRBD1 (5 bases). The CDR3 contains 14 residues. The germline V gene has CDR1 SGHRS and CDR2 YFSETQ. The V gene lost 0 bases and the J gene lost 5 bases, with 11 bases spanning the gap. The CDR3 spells CASSLAGRGTEAFF. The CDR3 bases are TGCGCCAGCAGCTTGGCCGGGCGGGGGACTGAAGCTTTCTTT.

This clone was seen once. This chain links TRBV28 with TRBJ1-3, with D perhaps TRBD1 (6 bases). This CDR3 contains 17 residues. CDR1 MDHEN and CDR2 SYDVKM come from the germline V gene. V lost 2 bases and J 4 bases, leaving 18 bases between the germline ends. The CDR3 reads CASSLPLSGGKGNTIYF. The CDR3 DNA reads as TGTGCCAGCAGTTTACCCCTGAGCGGGGGCAAAGGAAACACCATATATTTT.

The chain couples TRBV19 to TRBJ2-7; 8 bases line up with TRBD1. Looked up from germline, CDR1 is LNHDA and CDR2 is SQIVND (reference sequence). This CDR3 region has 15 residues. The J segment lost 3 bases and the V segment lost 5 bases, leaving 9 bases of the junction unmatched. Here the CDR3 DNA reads TGTGCCAGTAGTTCTGGGGTTGGGACAGGCTACGAGCAGTACTTC. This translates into CASSSGVGTGYEQYF.

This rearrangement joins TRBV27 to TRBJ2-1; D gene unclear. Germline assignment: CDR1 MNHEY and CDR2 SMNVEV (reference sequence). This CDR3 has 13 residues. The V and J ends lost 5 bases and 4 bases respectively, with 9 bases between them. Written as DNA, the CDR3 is TGTGCCAGCAGTCCCTCTTATTACAATGAGCAGTTCTTC. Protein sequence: CASSPSYYNEQFF.

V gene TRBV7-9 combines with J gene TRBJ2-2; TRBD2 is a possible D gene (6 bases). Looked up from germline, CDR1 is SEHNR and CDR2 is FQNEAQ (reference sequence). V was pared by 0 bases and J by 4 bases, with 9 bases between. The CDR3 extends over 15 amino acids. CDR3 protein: CASSLAETSTGELFF. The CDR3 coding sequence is TGTGCCAGCAGCTTAGCCGAGACTAGCACCGGGGAGCTGTTTTTT.

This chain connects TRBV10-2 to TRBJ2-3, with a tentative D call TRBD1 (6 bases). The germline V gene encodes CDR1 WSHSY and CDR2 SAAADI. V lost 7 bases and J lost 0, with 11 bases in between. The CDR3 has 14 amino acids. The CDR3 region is CASNPGQSTDTQYF. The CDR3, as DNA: TGCGCCAGCAACCCGGGACAAAGCACAGATACGCAGTATTTT.

CDR3 sequence (DNA): TGCGCCAGCAGCGGACCCGGTGCCGGGACTAGCGTCGACGAGCAGTACTTC. Encoded protein: CASSGPGAGTSVDEQYF. The V and J genes are TRBV5-1 and TRBJ2-7; 10 nucleotides agree with TRBD2. Per germline, CDR1 SGHRS and CDR2 YFSETQ. This CDR3 is built from 17 residues. V lost 4 bases and J lost 5; bases outside the gene matches: 15.

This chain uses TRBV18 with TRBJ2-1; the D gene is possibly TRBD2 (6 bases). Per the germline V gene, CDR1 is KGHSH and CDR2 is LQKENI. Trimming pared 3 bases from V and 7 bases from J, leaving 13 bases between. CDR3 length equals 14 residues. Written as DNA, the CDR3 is TGTGCCAGCTCACCCCCGGGGGACGGGAATGAGCAGTTCTTC. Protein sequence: CASSPPGDGNEQFF.

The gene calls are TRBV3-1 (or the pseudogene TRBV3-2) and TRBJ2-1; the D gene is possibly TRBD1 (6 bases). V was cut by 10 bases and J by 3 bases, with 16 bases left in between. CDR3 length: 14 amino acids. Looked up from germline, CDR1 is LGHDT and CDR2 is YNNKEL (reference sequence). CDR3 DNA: TGTGCCACCGCAGAAACAGGGTTCTACAATGAGCAGTTCTTC. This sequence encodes CATAETGFYNEQFF.

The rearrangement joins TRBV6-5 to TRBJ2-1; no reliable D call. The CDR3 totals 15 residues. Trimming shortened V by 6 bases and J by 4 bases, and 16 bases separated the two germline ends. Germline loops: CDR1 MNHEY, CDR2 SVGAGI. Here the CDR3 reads CASSHDPGLYNEQFF. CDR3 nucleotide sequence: TGTGCCAGCAGCCATGACCCGGGTCTTTACAATGAGCAGTTCTTC.

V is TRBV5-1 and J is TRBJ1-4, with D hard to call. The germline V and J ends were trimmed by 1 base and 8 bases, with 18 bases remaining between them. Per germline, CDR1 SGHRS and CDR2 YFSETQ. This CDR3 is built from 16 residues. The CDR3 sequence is CASSLLGRPAVEKLFF. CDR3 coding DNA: TGCGCCAGCAGCTTGTTAGGCAGGCCAGCGGTAGAAAAACTGTTTTTT.